This T cell receptor beta chain was sequenced for a study of blood T cells in healthy people across ages. A second about 7 to 11 cycle PCR used barcoded and J-beta primers. Every cDNA molecule bore a tag from a template-switch adaptor containing 12 random nucleotides. MiXCR, run by TCRdb on the 5' RACE reads, gives a single entry per CDR3 protein. The sample has roughly 650,000 distinct CDR3 sequences; approximately 29% are singletons. Sample donors were healthy Caucasian individuals that came from Russia, aged 6 to 90. The authors drew 8.5 to 10 milliliters of peripheral blood from each donor. The CDR3 contains 12 residues. Between the trimmed V and J ends, which lost 0 bases and 13 bases, there was a span of 13 bases. Germline V lookup: CDR1 SGHRS, CDR2 YFSETQ. Findings of the study overall: Without sorted subsets, naive and antigen-experienced compartments could not be conclusively compared.

To note about this clonotype: What it binds is unknown.

Input material: blood. The sequence was obtained from an elderly woman in good health. This chain joins TRBV5-1 and TRBJ2-5; TRBD2 is a possible D gene (5 bases). The CDR3 sequence: CASSLDRGSWYF. CDR3 in DNA: TGCGCCAGCAGCTTGGATCGGGGTAGCTGGTACTTC. Full variable domain (missing parts from reference TRBV5-1 and TRBJ2-5): KAGVTQTPRYLIKTRGQQVTLSCSPISGHRSVSWYQQTPGQGLQFLFEYFSETQRNKGNFPGRFSGRQFSNSRSEMNVSTLELGDSALYLCASSLDRGSWYFGPGTRLLVL.